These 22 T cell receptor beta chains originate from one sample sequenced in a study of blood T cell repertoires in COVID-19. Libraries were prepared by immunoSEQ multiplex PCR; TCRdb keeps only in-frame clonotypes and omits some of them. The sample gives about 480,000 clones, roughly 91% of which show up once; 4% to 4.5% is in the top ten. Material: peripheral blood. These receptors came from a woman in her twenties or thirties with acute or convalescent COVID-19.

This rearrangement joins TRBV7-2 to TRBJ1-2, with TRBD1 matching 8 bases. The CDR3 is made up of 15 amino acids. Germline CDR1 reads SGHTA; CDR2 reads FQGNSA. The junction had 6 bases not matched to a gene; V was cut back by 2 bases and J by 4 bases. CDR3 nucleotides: TGTGCCAGCAGCTTATCGACAGGGGCCTCCTATGGCTACACCTTC. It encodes CASSLSTGASYGYTF.

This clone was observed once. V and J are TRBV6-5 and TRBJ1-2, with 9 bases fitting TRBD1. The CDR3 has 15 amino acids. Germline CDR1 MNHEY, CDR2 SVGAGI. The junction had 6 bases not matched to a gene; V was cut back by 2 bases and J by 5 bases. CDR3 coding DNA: TGTGCCAGCAGTTACCGGGACAGGGTGGGGTATGGCTACACCTTC. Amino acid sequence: CASSYRDRVGYGYTF.

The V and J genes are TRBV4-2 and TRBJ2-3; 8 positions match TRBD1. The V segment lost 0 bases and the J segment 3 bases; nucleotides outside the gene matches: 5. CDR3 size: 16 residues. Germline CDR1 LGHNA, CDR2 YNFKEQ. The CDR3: CASSQDRTGKTDTQYF. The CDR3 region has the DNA TGTGCCAGCAGCCAAGATAGGACAGGGAAGACAGATACGCAGTATTTT.

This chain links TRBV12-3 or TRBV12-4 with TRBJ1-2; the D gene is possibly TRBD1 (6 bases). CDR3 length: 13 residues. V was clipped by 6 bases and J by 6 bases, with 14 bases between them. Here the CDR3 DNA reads TGTGCCAGCAGAAACAGGGCGGATAATGGCTACACCTTC. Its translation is CASRNRADNGYTF.

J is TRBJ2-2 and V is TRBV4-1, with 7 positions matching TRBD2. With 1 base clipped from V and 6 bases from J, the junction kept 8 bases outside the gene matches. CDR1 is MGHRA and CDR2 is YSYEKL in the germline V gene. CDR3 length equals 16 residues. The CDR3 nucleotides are TGCGCCAGCAGCCAAGTGTGGGGGAGGGGAGCCGGGGAGCTGTTTTTT. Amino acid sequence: CASSQVWGRGAGELFF.

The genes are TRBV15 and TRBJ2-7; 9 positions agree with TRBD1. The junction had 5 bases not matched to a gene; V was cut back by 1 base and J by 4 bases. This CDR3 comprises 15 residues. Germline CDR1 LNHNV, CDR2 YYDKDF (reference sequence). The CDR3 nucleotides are TGTGCCACCAGCAGAGGAAGACAGGGGGGATACGAGCAGTACTTC. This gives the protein CATSRGRQGGYEQYF.

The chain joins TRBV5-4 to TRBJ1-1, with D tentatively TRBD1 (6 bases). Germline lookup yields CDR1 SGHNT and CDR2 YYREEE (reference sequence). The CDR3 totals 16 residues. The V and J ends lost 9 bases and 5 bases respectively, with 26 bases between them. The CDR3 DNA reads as TGTGCCATCTCGAGCGACAGGCTTCCCCTCGGGACTGAAGCTTTCTTT. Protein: CAISSDRLPLGTEAFF.

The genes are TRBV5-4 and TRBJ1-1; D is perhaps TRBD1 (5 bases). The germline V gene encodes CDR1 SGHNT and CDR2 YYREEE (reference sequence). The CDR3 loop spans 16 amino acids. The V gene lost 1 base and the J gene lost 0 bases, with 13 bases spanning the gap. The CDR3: CASSLLGGGLNTEAFF. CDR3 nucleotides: TGTGCCAGCAGCTTGCTGGGGGGAGGATTGAACACTGAAGCTTTCTTT.

As DNA, the CDR3 is TGTGCCAGCAGCCCTACCCAACCCAGGGGTCGTACTGAAGCTTTCTTT. It is translated as CASSPTQPRGRTEAFF. The rearrangement links TRBV2 to TRBJ1-1; D might be TRBD1 (6 bases). The germline CDR1 and CDR2 sequences are SNHLY and FYNNEI. Trimming pared 6 bases from V and 5 bases from J, leaving 22 bases between. The CDR3 spans 16 residues.

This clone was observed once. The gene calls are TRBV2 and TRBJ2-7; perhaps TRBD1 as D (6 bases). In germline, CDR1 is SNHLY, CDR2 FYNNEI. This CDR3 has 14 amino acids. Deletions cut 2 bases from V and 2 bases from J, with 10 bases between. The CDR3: CASSEQGPPYEQYF. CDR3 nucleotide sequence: TGTGCCAGCAGTGAACAGGGGCCACCCTACGAGCAGTACTTC.

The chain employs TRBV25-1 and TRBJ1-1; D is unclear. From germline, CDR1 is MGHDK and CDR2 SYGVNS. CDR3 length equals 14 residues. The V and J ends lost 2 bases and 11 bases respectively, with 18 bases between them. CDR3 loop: CASSEKGRSSGAFF. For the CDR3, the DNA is TGTGCCAGCAGTGAAAAAGGCAGGTCGTCTGGGGCTTTCTTT.

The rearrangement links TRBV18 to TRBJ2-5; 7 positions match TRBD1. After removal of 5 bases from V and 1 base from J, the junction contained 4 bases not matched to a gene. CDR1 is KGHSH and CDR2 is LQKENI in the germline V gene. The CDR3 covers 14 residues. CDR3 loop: CASSLGQIQETQYF. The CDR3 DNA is TGTGCCAGCTCATTGGGACAGATCCAAGAGACCCAGTACTTC.

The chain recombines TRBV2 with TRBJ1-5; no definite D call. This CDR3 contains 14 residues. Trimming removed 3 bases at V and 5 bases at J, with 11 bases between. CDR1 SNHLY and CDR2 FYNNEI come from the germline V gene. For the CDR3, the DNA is TGTGCCAGCAGTGAGTCACAGCCGGATCAGCCCCAGCATTTT. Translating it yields CASSESQPDQPQHF.

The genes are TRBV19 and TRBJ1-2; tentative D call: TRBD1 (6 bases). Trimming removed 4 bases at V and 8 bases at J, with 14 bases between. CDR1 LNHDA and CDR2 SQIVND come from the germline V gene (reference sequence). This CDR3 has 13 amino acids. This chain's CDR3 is CASSSFGGGGYTF. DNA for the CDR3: TGTGCCAGTAGTAGCTTTGGGGGCGGAGGCTACACCTTC.

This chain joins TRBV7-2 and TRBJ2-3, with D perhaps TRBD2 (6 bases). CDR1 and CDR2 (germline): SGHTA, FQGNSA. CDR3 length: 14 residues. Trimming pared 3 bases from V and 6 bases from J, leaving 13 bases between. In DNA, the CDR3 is TGTGCCAGCAGCTTCGGGGGAAGGTCTGATACGCAGTATTTT. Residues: CASSFGGRSDTQYF.

The CDR3 spells CASSLGRGEEKLFF. The CDR3, as DNA: TGTGCCAGCAGCCTTGGCAGGGGCGAGGAAAAACTGTTTTTT. The gene calls are TRBV14 and TRBJ1-4; perhaps TRBD1 as D (6 bases). The V end was cut by 4 bases, the J end by 8 bases, with 14 bases between. The CDR3 spans 14 residues. The germline gives CDR1 SGHDN, CDR2 FVKESK.

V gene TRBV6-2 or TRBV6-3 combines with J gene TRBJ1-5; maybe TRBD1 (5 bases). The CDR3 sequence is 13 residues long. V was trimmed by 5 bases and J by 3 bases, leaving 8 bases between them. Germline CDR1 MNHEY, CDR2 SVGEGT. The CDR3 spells CASSDRSNQPQHF. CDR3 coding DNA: TGTGCCAGCAGTGACAGATCCAATCAGCCCCAGCATTTT.

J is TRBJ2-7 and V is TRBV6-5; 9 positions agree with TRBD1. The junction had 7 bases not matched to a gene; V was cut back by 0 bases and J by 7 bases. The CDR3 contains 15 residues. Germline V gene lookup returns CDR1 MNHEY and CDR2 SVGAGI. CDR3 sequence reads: CASSYSRTGVREQYF. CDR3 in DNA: TGTGCCAGCAGTTACTCCCGGACAGGGGTGAGGGAGCAGTACTTC.

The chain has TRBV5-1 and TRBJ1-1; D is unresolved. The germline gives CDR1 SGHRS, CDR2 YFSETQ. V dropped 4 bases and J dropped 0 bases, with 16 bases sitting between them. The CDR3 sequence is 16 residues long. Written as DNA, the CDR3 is TGCGCCAGCAGCCCGGGATATCGGGCGATGAACACTGAAGCTTTCTTT. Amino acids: CASSPGYRAMNTEAFF. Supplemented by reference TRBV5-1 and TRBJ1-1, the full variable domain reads KAGVTQTPRYLIKTRGQQVTLSCSPISGHRSVSWYQQTPGQGLQFLFEYFSETQRNKGNFPGRFSGRQFSNSRSEMNVSTLELGDSALYLCASSPGYRAMNTEAFFGQGTRLTVV.

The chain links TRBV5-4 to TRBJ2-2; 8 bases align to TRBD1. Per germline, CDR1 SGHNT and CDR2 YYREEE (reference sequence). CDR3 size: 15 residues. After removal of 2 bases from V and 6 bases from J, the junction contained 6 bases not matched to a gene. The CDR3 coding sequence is TGTGCCAGCAGCTTCTTACAGGGGGTGTCCGGGGAGCTGTTTTTT. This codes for CASSFLQGVSGELFF. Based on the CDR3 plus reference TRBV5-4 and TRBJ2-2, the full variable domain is ETGVTQSPTHLIKTRGQQVTLRCSSQSGHNTVSWYQQALGQGPQFIFQYYREEENGRGNFPPRFSGLQFPNYSSELNVNALELDDSALYLCASSFLQGVSGELFFGEGSRLTVL.

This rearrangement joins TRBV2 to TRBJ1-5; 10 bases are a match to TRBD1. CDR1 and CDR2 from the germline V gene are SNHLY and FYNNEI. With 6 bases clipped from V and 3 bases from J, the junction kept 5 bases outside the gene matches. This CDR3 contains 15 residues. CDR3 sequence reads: CASRKGQGLNQPQHF. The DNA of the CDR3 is TGTGCCAGCAGGAAGGGACAGGGGCTCAATCAGCCCCAGCATTTT.

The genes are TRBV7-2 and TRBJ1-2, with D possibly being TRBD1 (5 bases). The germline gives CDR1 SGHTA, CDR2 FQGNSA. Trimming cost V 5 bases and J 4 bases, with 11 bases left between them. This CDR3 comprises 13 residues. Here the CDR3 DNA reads TGTGCCAGCAGCCCTCGACAGTCCTATGGCTACACCTTC. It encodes CASSPRQSYGYTF. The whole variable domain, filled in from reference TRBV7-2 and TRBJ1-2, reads GAGVSQSPSNKVTEKGKDVELRCDPISGHTALYWYRQSLGQGLEFLIYFQGNSAPDKSGLPSDRFSAERTGGSVSTLTIQRTQQEDSAVYLCASSPRQSYGYTFGSGTRLTVV.